This TCR beta chain was recovered during a study of control samples from healthy donors and cancer patients. Here immunoSEQ multiplex PCR was the method, and the copy in TCRdb shows in-frame clones only, minus some. This table holds about 160,000 clones, 90% to 95% found once. This clone was seen a handful of times. V was shortened by 2 bases and J by 5 bases, with 4 bases between the two germline ends. CDR3 length: 13 residues. This clonotype originated in a woman in her thirties or forties in good health. J is TRBJ1-6 and V is TRBV12-3 or TRBV12-4, with D unresolved. The sample comprised blood. The DNA of the CDR3 is TGTGCCAGCAGTTTATCGGATAATTCACCCCTCCACTTT. Translation: CASSLSDNSPLHF.